What follows are 7 T cell receptor beta chains derived from one specimen sequenced in a study of blood T cell repertoires in COVID-19. Data came from immunoSEQ multiplex PCR; TCRdb stores just in-frame clones and leaves some out. The sample lists approximately 300,000 clones, around 90% seen once, with roughly 2.2% in the top ten. Material: peripheral blood. These receptors all stem from a woman aged 45-65 years who had recovered from COVID-19.

This rearrangement joins TRBV30 to TRBJ1-5; TRBD1 might be the D (5 bases). This CDR3 has 14 residues. CDR1 and CDR2 (germline): GTSNPN, SVGIG (reference sequence). Trimming cost V 2 bases and J 3 bases, with 11 bases left between them. This chain's CDR3 is CAWSWGGVNQPQHF. CDR3 DNA sequence: TGTGCCTGGAGTTGGGGGGGGGTCAATCAGCCCCAGCATTTT.

With regard to this clone: Germline and junction disagree at one end, which may indicate a read error. The chain uses TRBV7-7 and TRBJ2-5; the match to TRBD1 covers 7 bases. This CDR3 spans 16 amino acids. Per the germline V gene, CDR1 is SSHAT and CDR2 is FNYEAQ (reference sequence). CDR3 amino acids: CASSPLAGTANEAQYF. The CDR3 DNA sequence: TGTGCTAGCAGCCCATTGGCAGGGACAGCTAACGAGGCCCAGTACTTC.

The chain carries TRBV28 and TRBJ2-7, with D possibly TRBD1 on 6 matching bases. From germline, CDR1 is MDHEN and CDR2 SYDVKM. The CDR3 covers 13 residues. V lost 5 bases, J lost 5 bases, and 13 bases lay in between. CDR3 sequence reads: CASSAMDSHEQYF. The CDR3, as DNA: TGTGCCAGCAGTGCGATGGACAGCCACGAGCAGTACTTC.

This chain joins TRBV2 and TRBJ2-7; perhaps TRBD1 as D (6 bases). Per germline, CDR1 SNHLY and CDR2 FYNNEI. Trimming stripped 7 bases from V and 2 bases from J, with 15 bases between. The CDR3 has 14 amino acids. The CDR3 sequence: CASKTGKFPYEQYF. In DNA form, the CDR3 reads TGTGCCAGCAAAACAGGGAAATTCCCCTACGAGCAGTACTTC.

J is TRBJ2-3 and V is TRBV5-5; perhaps TRBD2 as D (5 bases). The V gene lost 4 bases and the J gene lost 1 base, with 13 bases spanning the gap. CDR1 and CDR2 (germline): SGHKS, YYEKEE (reference sequence). This CDR3 contains 15 residues. The CDR3 protein is CASSPVGVGTDTQYF. The DNA of the CDR3 is TGTGCCAGCAGCCCCGTCGGGGTAGGCACAGATACGCAGTATTTT.

This clone came up once. This chain connects TRBV12-1 to TRBJ1-3. TRBV12-1 is a documented pseudogene. CDR3 length: 17 amino acids. The CDR3: CASSFPPGGASGNTIYF. The CDR3 DNA is TGTGCCAGCAGCTTTCCCCCCGGGGGGGCGAGCGGAAACACCATATATTTT.

The V gene is TRBV30, the J gene TRBJ1-2; maybe TRBD1 (5 bases). Germline V gene sequence: CDR1 GTSNPN, CDR2 SVGIG (reference sequence). CDR3 length: 13 residues. The V end was cut by 2 bases, the J end by 2 bases, with 9 bases between. The CDR3 DNA reads as TGTGCCTGGAGTTCTGGGGCCAACTATGGCTACACCTTC. Translation: CAWSSGANYGYTF.